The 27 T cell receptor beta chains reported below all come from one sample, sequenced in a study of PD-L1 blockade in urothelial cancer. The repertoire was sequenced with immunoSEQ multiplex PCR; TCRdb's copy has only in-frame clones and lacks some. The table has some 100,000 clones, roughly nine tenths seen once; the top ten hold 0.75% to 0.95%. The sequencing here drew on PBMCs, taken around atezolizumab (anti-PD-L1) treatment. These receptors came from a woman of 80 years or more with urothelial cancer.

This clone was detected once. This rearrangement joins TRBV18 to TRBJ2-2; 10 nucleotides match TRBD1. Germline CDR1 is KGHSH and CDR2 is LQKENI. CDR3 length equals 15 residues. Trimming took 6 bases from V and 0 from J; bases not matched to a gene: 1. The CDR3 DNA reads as TGTGCCAGCTCCGGACAGGGGGCGAACACCGGGGAGCTGTTTTTT. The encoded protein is CASSGQGANTGELFF.

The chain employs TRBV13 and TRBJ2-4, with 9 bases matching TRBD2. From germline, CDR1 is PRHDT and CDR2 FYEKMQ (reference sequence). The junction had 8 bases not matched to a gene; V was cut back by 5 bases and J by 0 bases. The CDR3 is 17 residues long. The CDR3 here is CASSHLAGERAKNIQYF. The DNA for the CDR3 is TGTGCCAGCAGCCACTTAGCGGGAGAAAGAGCCAAAAACATTCAGTACTTC.

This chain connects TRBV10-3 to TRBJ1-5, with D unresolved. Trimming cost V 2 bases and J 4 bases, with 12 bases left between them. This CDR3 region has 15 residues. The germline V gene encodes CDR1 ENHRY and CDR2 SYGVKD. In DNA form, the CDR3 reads TGTGCCATCAGTGAGGGGCAGGCAGAAAATCAGCCCCAGCATTTT. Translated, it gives CAISEGQAENQPQHF.

The CDR3 bases are TGTGCCAGCAGCTCGGGACTAGCGGGGAGGTACGAGCAGTACTTC. It codes for CASSSGLAGRYEQYF. This sequence joins TRBV7-9 and TRBJ2-7; 13 positions agree with TRBD2. Germline loops: CDR1 SEHNR, CDR2 FQNEAQ (reference sequence). There are 15 residues in the CDR3. The trim removed 4 bases at V and 4 bases at J, leaving 4 bases unmatched. Looking up the rest from reference TRBV7-9 and TRBJ2-7 gives the full variable domain: DTGVSQNPRHKITKRGQNVTFRCDPISEHNRLYWYRQTLGQGPEFLTYFQNEAQLEKSRLLSDRFSAERPKGSFSTLEIQRTEQGDSAMYLCASSSGLAGRYEQYFGPGTRLTVT.

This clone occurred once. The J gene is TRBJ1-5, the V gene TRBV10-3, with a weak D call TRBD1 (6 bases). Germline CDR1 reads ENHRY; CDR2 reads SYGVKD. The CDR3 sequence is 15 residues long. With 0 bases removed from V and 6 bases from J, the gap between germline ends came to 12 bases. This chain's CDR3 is CAISESGGAGQPQHF. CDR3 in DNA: TGTGCCATCAGTGAGTCGGGGGGGGCAGGTCAGCCCCAGCATTTT.

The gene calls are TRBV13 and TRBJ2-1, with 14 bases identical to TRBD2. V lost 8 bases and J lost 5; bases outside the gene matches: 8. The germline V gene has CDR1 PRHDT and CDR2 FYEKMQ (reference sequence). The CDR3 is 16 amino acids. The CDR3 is CASLAPGLAGDNEQFF. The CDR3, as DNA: TGTGCCAGCCTAGCCCCGGGACTAGCGGGAGACAATGAGCAGTTCTTC.

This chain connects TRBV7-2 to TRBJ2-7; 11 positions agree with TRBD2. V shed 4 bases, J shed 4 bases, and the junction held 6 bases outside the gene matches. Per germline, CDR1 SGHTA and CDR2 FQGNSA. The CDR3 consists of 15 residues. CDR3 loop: CASSSRTSGLYEQYF. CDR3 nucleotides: TGTGCCAGCAGCTCCCGGACTAGCGGGCTGTACGAGCAGTACTTC.

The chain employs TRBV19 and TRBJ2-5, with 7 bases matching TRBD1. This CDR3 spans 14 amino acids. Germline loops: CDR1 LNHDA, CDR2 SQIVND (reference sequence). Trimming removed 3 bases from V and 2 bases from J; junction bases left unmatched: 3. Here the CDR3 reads CASSMMTGQETQYF. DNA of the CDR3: TGTGCCAGTAGTATGATGACAGGGCAAGAGACCCAGTACTTC. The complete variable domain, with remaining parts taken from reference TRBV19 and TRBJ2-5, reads DGGITQSPKYLFRKEGQNVTLSCEQNLNHDAMYWYRQDPGQGLRLIYYSQIVNDFQKGDIAEGYSVSREKKESFPLTVTSAQKNPTAFYLCASSMMTGQETQYFGPGTRLLVL.

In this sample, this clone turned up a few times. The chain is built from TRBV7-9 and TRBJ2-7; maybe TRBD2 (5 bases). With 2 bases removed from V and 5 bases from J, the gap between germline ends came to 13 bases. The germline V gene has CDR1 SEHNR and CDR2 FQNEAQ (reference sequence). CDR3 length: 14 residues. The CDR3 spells CASSLSPRVHEQYF. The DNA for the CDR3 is TGTGCCAGCAGCTTATCCCCGCGGGTCCACGAGCAGTACTTC.

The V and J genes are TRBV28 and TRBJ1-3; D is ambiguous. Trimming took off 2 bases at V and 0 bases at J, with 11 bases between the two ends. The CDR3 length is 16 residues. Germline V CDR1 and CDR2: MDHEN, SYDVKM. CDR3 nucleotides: TGTGCCAGCAGTTTAAGTGGCCTCCTCTCTGGAAACACCATATATTTT. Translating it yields CASSLSGLLSGNTIYF. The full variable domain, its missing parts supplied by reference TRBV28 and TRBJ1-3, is DVKVTQSSRYLVKRTGEKVFLECVQDMDHENMFWYRQDPGLGLRLIYFSYDVKMKEKGDIPEGYSVSREKKERFSLILESASTNQTSMYLCASSLSGLLSGNTIYFGEGSWLTVV.

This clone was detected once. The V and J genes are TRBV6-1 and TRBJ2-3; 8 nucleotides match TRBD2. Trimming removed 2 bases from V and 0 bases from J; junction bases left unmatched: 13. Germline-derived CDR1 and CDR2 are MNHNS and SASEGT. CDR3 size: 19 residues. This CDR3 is CASSERRGRTSHSTDTQYF. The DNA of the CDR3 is TGTGCCAGCAGTGAACGGCGCGGGAGGACTAGTCATAGCACAGATACGCAGTATTTT.

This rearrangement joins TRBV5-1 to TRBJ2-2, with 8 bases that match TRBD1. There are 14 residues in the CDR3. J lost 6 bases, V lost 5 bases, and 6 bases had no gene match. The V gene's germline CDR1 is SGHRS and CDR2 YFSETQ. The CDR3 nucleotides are TGCGCCAGCAGAGTGACAGGGGTGGCCGGGGAGCTGTTTTTT. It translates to CASRVTGVAGELFF.

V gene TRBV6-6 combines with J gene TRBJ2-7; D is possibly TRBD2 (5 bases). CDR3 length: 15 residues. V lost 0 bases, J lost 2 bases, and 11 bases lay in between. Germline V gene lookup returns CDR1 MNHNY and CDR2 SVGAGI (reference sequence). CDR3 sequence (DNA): TGTGCCAGCAGTTACTCGAGAGGGATCCCCTACGAGCAGTACTTC. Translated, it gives CASSYSRGIPYEQYF.

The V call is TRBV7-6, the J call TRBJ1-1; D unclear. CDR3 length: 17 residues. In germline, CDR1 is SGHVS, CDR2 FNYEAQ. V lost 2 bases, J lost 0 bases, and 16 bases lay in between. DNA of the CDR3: TGTGCCAGCAGCTTACGGCAGGCCCGACGCATGAACACTGAAGCTTTCTTT. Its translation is CASSLRQARRMNTEAFF.

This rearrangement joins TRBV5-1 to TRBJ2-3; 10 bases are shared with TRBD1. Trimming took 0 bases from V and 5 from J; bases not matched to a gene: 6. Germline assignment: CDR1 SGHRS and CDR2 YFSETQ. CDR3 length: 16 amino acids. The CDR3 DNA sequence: TGCGCCAGCAGCTTGGCAGGGACAGGGGTTCAAGATACGCAGTATTTT. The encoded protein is CASSLAGTGVQDTQYF.

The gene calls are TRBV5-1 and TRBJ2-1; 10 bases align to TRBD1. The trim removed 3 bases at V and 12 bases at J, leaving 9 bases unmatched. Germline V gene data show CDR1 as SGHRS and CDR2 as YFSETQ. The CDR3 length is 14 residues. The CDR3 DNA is TGCGCCAGCAGCTCGGGACAGGGGCTAAGGGGGCAGTTCTTC. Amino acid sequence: CASSSGQGLRGQFF.

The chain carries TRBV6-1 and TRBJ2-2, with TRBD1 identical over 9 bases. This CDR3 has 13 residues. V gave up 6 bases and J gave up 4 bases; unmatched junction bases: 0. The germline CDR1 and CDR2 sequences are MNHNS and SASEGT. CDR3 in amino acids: CASRQGATGELFF. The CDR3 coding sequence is TGTGCCAGCAGACAGGGGGCCACCGGGGAGCTGTTTTTT.

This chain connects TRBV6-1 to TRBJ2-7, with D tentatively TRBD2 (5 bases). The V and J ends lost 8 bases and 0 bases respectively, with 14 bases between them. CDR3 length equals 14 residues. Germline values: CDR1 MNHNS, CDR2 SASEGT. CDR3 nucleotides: TGTGCCAGCGAGAGCGGCACCCTCTCCTACGAGCAGTACTTC. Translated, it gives CASESGTLSYEQYF.

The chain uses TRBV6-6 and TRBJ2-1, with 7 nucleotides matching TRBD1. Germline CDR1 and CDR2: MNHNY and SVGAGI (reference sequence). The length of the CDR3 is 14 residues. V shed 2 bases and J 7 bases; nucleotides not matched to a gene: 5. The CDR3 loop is CASSYRGQQNEQFF. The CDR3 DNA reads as TGTGCCAGCAGTTACAGGGGACAGCAGAATGAGCAGTTCTTC.

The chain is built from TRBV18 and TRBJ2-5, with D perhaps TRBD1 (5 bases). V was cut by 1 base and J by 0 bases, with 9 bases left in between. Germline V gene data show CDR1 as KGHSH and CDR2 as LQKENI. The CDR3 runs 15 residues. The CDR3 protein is CASSPRQGNQETQYF. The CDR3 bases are TGTGCCAGCTCACCACGGCAGGGTAACCAAGAGACCCAGTACTTC. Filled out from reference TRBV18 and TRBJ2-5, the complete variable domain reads NAGVMQNPRHLVRRRGQEARLRCSPMKGHSHVYWYRQLPEEGLKFMVYLQKENIIDESGMPKERFSAEFPKEGPSILRIQQVVRGDSAAYFCASSPRQGNQETQYFGPGTRLLVL.

The CDR3 loop is CASSRVSGSGTDTQYF. In DNA form, the CDR3 reads TGCGCCAGCAGTCGCGTGAGCGGGAGCGGCACAGATACGCAGTATTTT. The chain joins TRBV10-1 to TRBJ2-3; 8 bases match TRBD2. Losses at the gene ends were 5 bases for V and 1 base for J; bases not matched to a gene: 8. The CDR3 runs to 16 residues. In germline, CDR1 is WNHNN, CDR2 SYGVQD (reference sequence).

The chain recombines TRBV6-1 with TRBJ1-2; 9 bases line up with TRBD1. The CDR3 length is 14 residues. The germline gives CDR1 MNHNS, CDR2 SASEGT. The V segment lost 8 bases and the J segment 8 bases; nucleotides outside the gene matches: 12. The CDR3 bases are TGTGCCAGCCGCATACAGGGGGCGTCTAGAGGCTACACCTTC. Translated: CASRIQGASRGYTF.

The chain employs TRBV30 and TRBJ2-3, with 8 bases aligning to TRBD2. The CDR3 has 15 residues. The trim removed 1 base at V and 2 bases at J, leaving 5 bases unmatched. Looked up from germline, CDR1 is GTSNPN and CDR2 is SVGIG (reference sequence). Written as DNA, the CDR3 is TGTGCCTGGAGTGGGGCTAGCGGGCACACAGATACGCAGTATTTT. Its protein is CAWSGASGHTDTQYF.

The DNA of the CDR3 is TGCGCCAGCAGTGATAACAGGGCTGGGGCCAACGTCCTGACTTTC. This encodes CASSDNRAGANVLTF. The V call is TRBV10-2, the J call TRBJ2-6, with D maybe TRBD1 (6 bases). Looked up from germline, CDR1 is WSHSY and CDR2 is SAAADI. V was clipped by 3 bases and J by 2 bases, with 8 bases between them. The CDR3 consists of 15 residues.

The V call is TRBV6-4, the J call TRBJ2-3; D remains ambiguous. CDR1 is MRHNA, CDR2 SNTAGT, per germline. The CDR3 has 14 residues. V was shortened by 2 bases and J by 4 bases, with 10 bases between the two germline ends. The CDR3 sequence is CASSDGTQADTQYF. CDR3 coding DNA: TGTGCCAGCAGTGACGGCACACAAGCAGATACGCAGTATTTT.

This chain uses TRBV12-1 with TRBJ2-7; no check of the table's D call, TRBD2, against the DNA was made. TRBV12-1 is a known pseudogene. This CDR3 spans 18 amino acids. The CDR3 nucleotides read TGTGCCAGCAGCGGCAGGCCCGGGGGGTTGGTCCGTTCTGGGGAGCAGTACTTC. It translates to CASSGRPGGLVRSGEQYF.

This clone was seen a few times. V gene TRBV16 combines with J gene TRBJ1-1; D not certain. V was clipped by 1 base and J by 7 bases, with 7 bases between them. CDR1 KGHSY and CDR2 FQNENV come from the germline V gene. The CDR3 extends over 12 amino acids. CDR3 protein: CASSQYGDEAFF. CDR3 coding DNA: TGTGCCAGCAGCCAATACGGGGATGAAGCTTTCTTT.